The 6 T cell receptor beta chains below come from one sample, sequenced in a study of T cells in Graves' hyperthyroidism and ophthalmopathy. Researchers amplified the TCR beta CDR3 regions from RNA transcripts. The HTBI primer set served for first-round RT-PCR of the TCR CDR3. TCRdb analysed the multiplex PCR reads with MiXCR anew, one entry per CDR3 protein. This sample has 550,000 to 650,000 distinct CDR3 sequences, with approximately 14% found just once. Material: blood. The receptors stem from a middle-aged woman with Graves' hyperthyroidism.

The chain recombines TRBV6-1 with TRBJ1-1; TRBD1 aligns across 9 bases. This CDR3 contains 13 residues. Germline V gives CDR1 MNHNS, CDR2 SASEGT. V was pared by 7 bases and J by 4 bases, with 4 bases of the junction left unmatched. The DNA of the CDR3 is TGTGCCAGCACTAGACAGGGGGTCACTGAAGCTTTCTTT. It codes for CASTRQGVTEAFF.

The V call is TRBV27, the J call TRBJ2-2, with D perhaps TRBD1 (5 bases). Trimming removed 5 bases from V and 7 bases from J, with 17 bases in between. The CDR3 runs 15 residues. Per germline, CDR1 MNHEY and CDR2 SMNVEV (reference sequence). In nucleotides, the CDR3 is TGTGCCAGCAGTAGGGGCGGCATTGACGGCGGGGAGCTGTTTTTT. This codes for CASSRGGIDGGELFF.

This clonotype was seen more than once but under ten times. V and J are TRBV20-1 and TRBJ1-2; 10 bases are shared with TRBD1. Unmatched junction bases numbered 5, after V lost 0 bases and J lost 4 bases. The CDR3 sequence is 15 residues long. From germline, CDR1 is DFQATT and CDR2 SNEGSKA (reference sequence). The CDR3 sequence: CSARDRGQGFYGYTF. The CDR3 coding sequence is TGCAGTGCTAGAGATCGGGGACAGGGGTTCTATGGCTACACCTTC.

Only a few counts were recorded for this clonotype. The chain employs TRBV9 and TRBJ1-1; D is unclear. Trimming took 1 base from V and 7 from J, leaving 11 bases between them. Germline loops: CDR1 SGDLS, CDR2 YYNGEE. The CDR3 length is 13 residues. The CDR3 nucleotides are TGTGCCAGCAGCGTAAATCTAGGCAGTGAAGCTTTCTTT. Translation: CASSVNLGSEAFF.

This clonotype was seen more than once but under ten times. This CDR3 reads CASSIRDHYGYTF. CDR3 bases: TGTGCCAGCAGTATAAGGGACCACTATGGCTACACCTTC. This chain links TRBV28 with TRBJ1-2, with D perhaps TRBD1 (5 bases). Trimming pared 5 bases from V and 3 bases from J, leaving 10 bases between. There are 13 residues in the CDR3. Germline V CDR1 and CDR2: MDHEN, SYDVKM.

In DNA form, the CDR3 reads TGTGCCAGCGGGGGGGTTTACCCGGGACTAGCGGGAGGTCTCTACAATGAGCAGTTCTTC. This encodes CASGGVYPGLAGGLYNEQFF. The genes are TRBV6-1 and TRBJ2-1; 15 bases align to TRBD2. The V segment lost 8 bases and the J segment 3 bases; nucleotides outside the gene matches: 17. CDR3 size: 20 residues. From germline, CDR1 is MNHNS and CDR2 SASEGT.